Given below is one TCR beta chain in context. Clones were sequenced by immunoSEQ multiplex PCR, and TCRdb holds only the in-frame ones, with some missing. The sample consists of more than 60,000 clones, roughly 84% of them appearing once. The sample is drawn from a study of OX40 agonist ivuxolimab in advanced cancers. Between the trimmed V and J ends, which lost 0 bases and 1 base, there was a span of 9 bases. There are 16 residues in the CDR3. Per the germline V gene, CDR1 is MNHEY and CDR2 is SVGAGI. The source is an adult with an advanced solid tumor such as melanoma, head and neck, liver or kidney cancer. The sequenced sample was CD4+ or CD8+ T cells sorted from blood, obtained in a trial of the OX40 agonist ivuxolimab. The J gene is TRBJ2-2, the V gene TRBV6-5; D gene ambiguous. In nucleotides, the CDR3 is TGTGCCAGCAGTTACTCCGCCAGGAGGAACACCGGGGAGCTGTTTTTT. Translated, it gives CASSYSARRNTGELFF.